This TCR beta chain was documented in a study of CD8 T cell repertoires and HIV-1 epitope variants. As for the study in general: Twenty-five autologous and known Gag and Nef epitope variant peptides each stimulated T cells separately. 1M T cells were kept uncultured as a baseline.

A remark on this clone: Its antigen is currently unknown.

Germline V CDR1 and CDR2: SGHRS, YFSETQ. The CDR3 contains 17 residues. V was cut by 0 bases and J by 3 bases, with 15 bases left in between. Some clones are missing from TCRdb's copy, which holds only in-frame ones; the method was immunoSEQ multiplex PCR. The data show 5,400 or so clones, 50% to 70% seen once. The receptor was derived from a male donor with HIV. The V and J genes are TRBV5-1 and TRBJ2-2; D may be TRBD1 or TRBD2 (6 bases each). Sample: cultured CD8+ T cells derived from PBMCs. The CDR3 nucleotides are TGCGCCAGCAGCTTGGCCGACGGGGGCGCGTACACCGGGGAGCTGTTTTTT. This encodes CASSLADGGAYTGELFF.